The following is a TCR beta chain sequence with its context. The antigen remains unidentified. This sample's treatment: approximately 11-day PBMC culture with coronavirus spike peptide pools or control peptides (ViraFEST assay). Cultured CD4+ T cells had their DNA profiled by the Oncomine TCR Beta short-read assay. MiXCR, run by TCRdb on the PCR reads, gives a single entry per CDR3 protein. The sample shows about 10,000 distinct CDR3 sequences, about 77% of them seen only once. The entry originates in a study of vaccination and CD4 T cells after COVID-19. At the level of the study: Four females and six males made up the convalescents, with two Hispanic. Stimuli were overlapping spike peptide pools of SARS-CoV-2 and three common cold coronaviruses (HCoV-NL63, HCoV-OC43, HCoV-229E).

Germline assignment: CDR1 DFQATT and CDR2 SNEGSKA (reference sequence). This CDR3 region has 13 residues. Trimming took 7 bases from V and 2 from J, leaving 15 bases between them. This TCR was sampled from a human donor who had recovered from COVID-19. The sample consisted of CD4+ T cells from blood, cultured in vitro. This chain connects TRBV20-1 to TRBJ2-7; D possibly corresponds to TRBD2 (6 bases). The CDR3 DNA is TGCAGTGGGAGAAAGGGGACTGCCTACGAGCAGTACTTC. Its translation: CSGRKGTAYEQYF.